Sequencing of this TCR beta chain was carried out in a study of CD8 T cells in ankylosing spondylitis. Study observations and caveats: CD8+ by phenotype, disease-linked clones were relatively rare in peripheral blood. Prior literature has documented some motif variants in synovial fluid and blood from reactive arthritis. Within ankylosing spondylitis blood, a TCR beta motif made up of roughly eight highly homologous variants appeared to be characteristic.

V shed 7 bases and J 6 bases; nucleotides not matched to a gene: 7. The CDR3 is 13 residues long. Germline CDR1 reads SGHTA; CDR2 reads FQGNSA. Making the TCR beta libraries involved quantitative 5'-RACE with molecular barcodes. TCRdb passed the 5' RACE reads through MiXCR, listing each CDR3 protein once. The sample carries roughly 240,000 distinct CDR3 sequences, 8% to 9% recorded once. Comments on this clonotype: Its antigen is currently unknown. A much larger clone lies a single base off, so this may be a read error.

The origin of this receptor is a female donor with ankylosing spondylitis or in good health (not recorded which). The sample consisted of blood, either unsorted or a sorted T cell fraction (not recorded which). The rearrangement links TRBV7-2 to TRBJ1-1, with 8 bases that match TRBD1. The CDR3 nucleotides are TGTGCCAGCAACCCACTACAGGGGGCTGAAGCTTTCTTT. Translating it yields CASNPLQGAEAFF.